The TCR beta chain under discussion was sequenced for a study of cytomegalovirus exposure and HLA in healthy donors. Study results and limitations: Most TCR beta V segments were productive about 90% or about 30% of the time in an earlier analysis.

CDR3 length equals 18 residues. V trimming: 2 bases; J trimming: 4 bases; junction bases outside the gene matches: 6. Germline assignment: CDR1 KGHSH and CDR2 LQKENI. When sampled, the donors appeared nominally healthy, though they likely had unrecorded immune exposures. The PCR contained 60 Vbeta and 13 Jbeta primers. The protocol was immunoSEQ multiplex PCR, while the TCRdb copy is restricted to in-frame clones and leaves out a portion. The sample records about 130,000 clones, more than 60% being singletons. As for this clone: Antigen: not known.

The TCR comes from a woman aged 40 to 55 in good health and CMV-seropositive. V usage is TRBV18 and J usage is TRBJ2-6; 12 bases match TRBD2. Sequencing was carried out using PBMCs. The CDR3 sequence: CASSPRLAGGSGANVLTF. For the CDR3, the DNA is TGTGCCAGCTCACCAAGGCTAGCGGGAGGGTCCGGGGCCAACGTCCTGACTTTC.